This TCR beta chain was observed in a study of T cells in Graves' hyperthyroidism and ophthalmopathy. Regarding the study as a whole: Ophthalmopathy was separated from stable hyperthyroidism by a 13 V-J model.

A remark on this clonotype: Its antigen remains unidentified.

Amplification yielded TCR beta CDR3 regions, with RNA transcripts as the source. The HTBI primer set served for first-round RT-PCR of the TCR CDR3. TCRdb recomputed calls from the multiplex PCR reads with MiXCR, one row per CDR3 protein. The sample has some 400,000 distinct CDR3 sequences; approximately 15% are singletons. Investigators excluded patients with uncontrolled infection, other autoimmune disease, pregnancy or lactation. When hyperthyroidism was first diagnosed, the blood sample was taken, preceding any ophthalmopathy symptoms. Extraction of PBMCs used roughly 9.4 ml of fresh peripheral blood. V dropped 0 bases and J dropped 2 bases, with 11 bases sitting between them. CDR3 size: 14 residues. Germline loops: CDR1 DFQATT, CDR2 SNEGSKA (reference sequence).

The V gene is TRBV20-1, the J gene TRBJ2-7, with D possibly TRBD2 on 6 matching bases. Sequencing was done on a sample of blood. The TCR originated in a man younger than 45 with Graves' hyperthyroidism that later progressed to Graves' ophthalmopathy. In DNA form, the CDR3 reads TGCAGTGCTAGAGATAGGAGGAGGGCCTACGAGCAGTACTTC. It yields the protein CSARDRRRAYEQYF.